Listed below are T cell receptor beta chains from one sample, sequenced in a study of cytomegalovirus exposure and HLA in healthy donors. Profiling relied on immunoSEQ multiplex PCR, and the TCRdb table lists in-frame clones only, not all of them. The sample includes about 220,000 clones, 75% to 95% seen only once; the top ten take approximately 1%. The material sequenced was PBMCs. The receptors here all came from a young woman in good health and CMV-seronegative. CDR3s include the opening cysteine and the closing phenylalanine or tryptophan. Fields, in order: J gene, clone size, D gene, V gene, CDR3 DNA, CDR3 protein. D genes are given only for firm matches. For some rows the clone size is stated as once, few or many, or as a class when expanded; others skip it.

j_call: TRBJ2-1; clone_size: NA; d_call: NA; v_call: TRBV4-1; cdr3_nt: TGCGCCAGCAGCCATCCCAGGGTGAGGAATGAGCAGTTCTTC; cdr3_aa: CASSHPRVRNEQFF
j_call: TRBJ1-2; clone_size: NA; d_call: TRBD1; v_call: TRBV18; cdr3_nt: TGTGCCAGCTCACCATTGACCAGGGGGGATGGCTACACCTTC; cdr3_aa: CASSPLTRGDGYTF
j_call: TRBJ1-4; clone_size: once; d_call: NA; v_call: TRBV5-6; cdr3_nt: TGTGCCAGCAGCTCCCGTTTTAGGCCCAGGACTAATGAAAAACTGTTTTTT; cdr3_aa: CASSSRFRPRTNEKLFF
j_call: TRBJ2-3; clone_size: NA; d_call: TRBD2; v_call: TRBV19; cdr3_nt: TGTGCCAGTAGCGGACGGGGGGTCACAGATACGCAGTATTTT; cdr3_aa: CASSGRGVTDTQYF
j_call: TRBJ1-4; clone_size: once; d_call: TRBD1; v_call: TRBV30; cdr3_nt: TGTGCCTGGTCACCGGGACAGCCATCGACTAATGAAAAACTGTTTTTT; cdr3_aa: CAWSPGQPSTNEKLFF
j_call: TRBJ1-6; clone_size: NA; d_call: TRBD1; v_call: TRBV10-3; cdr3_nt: TGTGCCATCACCGACGACAGGGTTAATTCACCCCTCCACTTT; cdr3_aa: CAITDDRVNSPLHF
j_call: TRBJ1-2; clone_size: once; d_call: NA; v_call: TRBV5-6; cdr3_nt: TGTGCCAGCAGCTTCCCGGGACACTTATTGACTGGCTACACCTTC; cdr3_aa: CASSFPGHLLTGYTF
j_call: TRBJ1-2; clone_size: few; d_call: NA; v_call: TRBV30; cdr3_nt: TGTGCCTGGAGTGTGGGAGCCTTCTATGGCTACACCTTC; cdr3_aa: CAWSVGAFYGYTF
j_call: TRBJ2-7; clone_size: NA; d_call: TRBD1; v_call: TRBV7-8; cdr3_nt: TGTGCCAGCAGCTCACTCGGAACAGGGGTGACGTCCTACGAGCAGTACTTC; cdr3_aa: CASSSLGTGVTSYEQYF
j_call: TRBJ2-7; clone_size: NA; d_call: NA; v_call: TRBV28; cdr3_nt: TGTGCCAGCAGTTTAGCCAGGGTCTACGAGCAGTACTTC; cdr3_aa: CASSLARVYEQYF
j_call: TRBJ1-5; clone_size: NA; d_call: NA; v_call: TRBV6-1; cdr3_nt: TGTGCCAGCAGTCCCCGACAGCTGACCTATCAGCCCCAGCATTTT; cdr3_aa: CASSPRQLTYQPQHF
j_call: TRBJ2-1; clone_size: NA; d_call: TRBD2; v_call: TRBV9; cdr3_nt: TGTGCCAGCAGCGTAGTGGGACTAGATAGTCCTGAGCAGTTCTTC; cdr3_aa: CASSVVGLDSPEQFF
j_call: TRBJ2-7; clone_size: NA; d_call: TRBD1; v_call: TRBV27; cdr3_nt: TGTGCCAGCAGTTTACATCGACAGGGGGCCCGTCGTTCCTACGAGCAGTACTTC; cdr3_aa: CASSLHRQGARRSYEQYF
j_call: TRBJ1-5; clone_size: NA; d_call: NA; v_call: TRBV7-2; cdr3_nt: TGTGCCAGCAGCCCGGAAGGGGGCAATCAGCCCCAGCATTTT; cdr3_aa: CASSPEGGNQPQHF
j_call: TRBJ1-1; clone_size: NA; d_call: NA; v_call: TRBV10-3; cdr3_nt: TGTGCCATCAGCCGGGATCAGAAAGAAGCTTTCTTT; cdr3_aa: CAISRDQKEAFF
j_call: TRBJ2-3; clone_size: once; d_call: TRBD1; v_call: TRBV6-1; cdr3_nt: TGTGCCATCATGGACAGGGGGAGCACAGATACGCAGTATTTT; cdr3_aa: CAIMDRGSTDTQYF
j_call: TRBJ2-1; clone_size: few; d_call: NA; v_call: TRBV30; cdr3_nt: TGTGCCTGGAGTGACAGGGTAGGGCAGCAGTTCTTC; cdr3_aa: CAWSDRVGQQFF
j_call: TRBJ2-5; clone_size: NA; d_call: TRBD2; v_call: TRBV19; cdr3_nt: TGTGCCAGTCAGGTCGCGGGAGGGCCGTTAGAGACCCAGTACTTC; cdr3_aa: CASQVAGGPLETQYF
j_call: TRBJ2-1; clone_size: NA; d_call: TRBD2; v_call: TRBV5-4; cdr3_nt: TGTGCCAGCAGCTTTACTAGCGGTAACCACAATGAGCAGTTCTTC; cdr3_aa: CASSFTSGNHNEQFF
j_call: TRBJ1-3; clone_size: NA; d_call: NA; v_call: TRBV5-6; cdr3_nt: TGTGCCAGCAGCGGGCCGGGGTCCTCTGGAAACACCATATATTTT; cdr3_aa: CASSGPGSSGNTIYF
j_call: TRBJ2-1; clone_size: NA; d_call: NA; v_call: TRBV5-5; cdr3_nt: TGTGCCAGCAGCTTGGTAGCGGACAATGAGCAGTTCTTC; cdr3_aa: CASSLVADNEQFF
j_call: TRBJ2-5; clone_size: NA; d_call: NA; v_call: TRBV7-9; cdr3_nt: TGTGCCAGCAGCTTATTAGGGGGTCGCAAGGAGACCCAGTACTTC; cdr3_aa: CASSLLGGRKETQYF
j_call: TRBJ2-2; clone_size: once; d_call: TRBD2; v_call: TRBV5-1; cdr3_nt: TGCGCCAGCAGCCCCAGGACTAGCGGGTTCGCGAACACCGGGGAGCTGTTTTTT; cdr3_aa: CASSPRTSGFANTGELFF
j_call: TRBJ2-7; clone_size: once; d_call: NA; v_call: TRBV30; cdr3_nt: TGTGCCTGGAGTGTAGGGAGAGCCGGGGAGCAGTACTTC; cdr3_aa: CAWSVGRAGEQYF
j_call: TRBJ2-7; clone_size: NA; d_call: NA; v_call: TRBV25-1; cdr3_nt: TGTGCCAGCAGTGGCAACAGGGCTCCGCCCTACGAGCAGTACTTC; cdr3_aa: CASSGNRAPPYEQYF
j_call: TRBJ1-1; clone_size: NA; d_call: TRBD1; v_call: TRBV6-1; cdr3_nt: TGTGCCAGCAGCAACAGGGGGAGCGACACTGAAGCTTTCTTT; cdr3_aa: CASSNRGSDTEAFF
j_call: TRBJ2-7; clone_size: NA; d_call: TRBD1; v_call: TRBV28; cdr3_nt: TGTGCCAGCAGTTACTCCACCCTCGGGACAGGTCGGTACGAGCAGTACTTC; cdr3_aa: CASSYSTLGTGRYEQYF
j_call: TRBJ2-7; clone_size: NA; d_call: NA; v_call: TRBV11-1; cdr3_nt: TGTGCCAGCAGCTTTACACGGTCGGGGGAGCAGTACTTC; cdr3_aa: CASSFTRSGEQYF
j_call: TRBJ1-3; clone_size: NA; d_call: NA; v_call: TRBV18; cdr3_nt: TGTGCCAGCTCATTCGGGTCCCGGGGGGACACCATATATTTT; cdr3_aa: CASSFGSRGDTIYF
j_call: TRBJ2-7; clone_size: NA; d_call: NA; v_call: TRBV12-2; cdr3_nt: TGTGCAAGTCGCTTAGGATCGGACACGCGCGAGCAGTACTTC; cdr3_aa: CASRLGSDTREQYF
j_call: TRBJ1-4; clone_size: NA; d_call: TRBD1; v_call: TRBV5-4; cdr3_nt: TGTGCCAGCAGCTCGGGACAGGAGAATGAAAAACTGTTTTTT; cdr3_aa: CASSSGQENEKLFF
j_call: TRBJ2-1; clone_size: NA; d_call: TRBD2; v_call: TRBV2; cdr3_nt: TGTGCCAGCAGGGCTCGGCTACTAGCGGGAGGCAATGAGCAGTTCTTC; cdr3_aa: CASRARLLAGGNEQFF
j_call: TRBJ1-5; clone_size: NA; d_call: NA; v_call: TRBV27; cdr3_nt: TGTGCCAGCAGTTTATACCCAGGGCCCGCCGAGCCCCAGCATTTT; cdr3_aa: CASSLYPGPAEPQHF
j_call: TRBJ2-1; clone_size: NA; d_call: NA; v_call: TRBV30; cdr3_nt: TGTGCCTGTACCCGGACTGACTACAATGAGCAGTTCTTC; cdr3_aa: CACTRTDYNEQFF
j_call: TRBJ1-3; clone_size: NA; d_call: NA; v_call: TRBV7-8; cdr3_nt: TGTGCCAGCAGCCTCCCTTTGGAGTTTTCTTCTGGAAACACCATATATTTT; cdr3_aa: CASSLPLEFSSGNTIYF
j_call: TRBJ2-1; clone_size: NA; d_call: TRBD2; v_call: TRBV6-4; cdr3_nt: TGTGCCAGCAGTGACATACTAGCGGGAGGGCCCCATGAGCAGTTCTTC; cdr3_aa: CASSDILAGGPHEQFF
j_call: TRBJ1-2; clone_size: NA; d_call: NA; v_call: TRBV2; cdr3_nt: TGTGCCAGCAGTGAAGCGAATTCGGGGATTTACTATGGCTACACCTTC; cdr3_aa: CASSEANSGIYYGYTF
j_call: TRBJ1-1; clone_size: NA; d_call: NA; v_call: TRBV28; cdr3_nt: TGTGCCAGCAGTCTTATCAGGGATCCCACTGAAGCTTTCTTT; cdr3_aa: CASSLIRDPTEAFF
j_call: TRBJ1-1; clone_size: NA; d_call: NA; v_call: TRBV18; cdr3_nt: TGTGCCAGCTCACCGTCGACACTGAACACTGAAGCTTTCTTT; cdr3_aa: CASSPSTLNTEAFF
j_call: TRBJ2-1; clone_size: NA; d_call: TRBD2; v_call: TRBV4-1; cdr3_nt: TGCGCCAGCAGCCAGTTTCTAGCGGGACCCTACAATGAGCAGTTCTTC; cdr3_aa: CASSQFLAGPYNEQFF
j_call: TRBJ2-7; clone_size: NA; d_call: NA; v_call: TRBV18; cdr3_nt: TGTGCCAGCTCACCCACAGAATCCCCCTTTATATACGAGCAGTACTTC; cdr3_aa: CASSPTESPFIYEQYF
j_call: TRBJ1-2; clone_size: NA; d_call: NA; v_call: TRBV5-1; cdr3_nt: TGCGCCAGCAGCCAGCAGGGGAGCTATGGCTACACCTTC; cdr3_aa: CASSQQGSYGYTF